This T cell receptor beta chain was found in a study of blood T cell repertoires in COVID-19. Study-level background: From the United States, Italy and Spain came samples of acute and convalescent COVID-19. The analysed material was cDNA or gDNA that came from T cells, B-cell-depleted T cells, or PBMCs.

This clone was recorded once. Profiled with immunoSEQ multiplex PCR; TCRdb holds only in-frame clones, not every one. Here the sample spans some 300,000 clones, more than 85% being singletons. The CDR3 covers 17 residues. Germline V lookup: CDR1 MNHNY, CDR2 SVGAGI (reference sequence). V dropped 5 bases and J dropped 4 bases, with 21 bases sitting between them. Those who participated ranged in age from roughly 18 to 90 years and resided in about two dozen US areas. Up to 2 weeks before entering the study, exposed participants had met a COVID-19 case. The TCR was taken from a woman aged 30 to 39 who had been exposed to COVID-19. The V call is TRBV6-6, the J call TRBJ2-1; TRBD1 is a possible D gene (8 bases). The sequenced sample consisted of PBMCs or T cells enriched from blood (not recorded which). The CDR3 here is CASSRGQGGTNYNEQFF. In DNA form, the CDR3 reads TGTGCCAGCAGTCGAGGACAGGGAGGGACGAATTACAATGAGCAGTTCTTC.